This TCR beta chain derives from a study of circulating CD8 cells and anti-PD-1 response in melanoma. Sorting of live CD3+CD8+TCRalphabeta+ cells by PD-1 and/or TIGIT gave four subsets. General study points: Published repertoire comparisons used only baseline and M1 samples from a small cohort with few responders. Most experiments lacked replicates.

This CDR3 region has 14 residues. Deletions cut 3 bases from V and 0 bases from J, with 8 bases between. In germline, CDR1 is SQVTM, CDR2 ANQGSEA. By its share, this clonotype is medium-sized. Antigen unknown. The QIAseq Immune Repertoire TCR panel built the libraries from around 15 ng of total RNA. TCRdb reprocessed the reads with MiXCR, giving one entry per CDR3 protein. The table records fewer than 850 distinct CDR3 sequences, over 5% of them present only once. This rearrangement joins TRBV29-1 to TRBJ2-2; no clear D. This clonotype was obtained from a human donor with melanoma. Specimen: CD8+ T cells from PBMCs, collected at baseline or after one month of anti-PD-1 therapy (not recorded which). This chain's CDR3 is CSVENFANTGELFF. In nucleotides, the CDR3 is TGCAGCGTTGAGAACTTCGCGAACACCGGGGAGCTGTTTTTT.